One and the same sample provided the 23 T cell receptor beta chains below, sequenced in a study of T cell changes during pregnancy in multiple sclerosis. Assay: immunoSEQ multiplex PCR; the TCRdb copy retains only in-frame clones and omits some. The sample lists some 100,000 clones, just over 90% occurring once. The sample was peripheral blood, taken in the second trimester of pregnancy. Receptor source: a female donor with multiple sclerosis, enrolled in a pregnancy study.

DNA of the CDR3: TGTGCCAGCAGTTTTCAATCCGGGACAGGGACGGTGGCGCAGTATTTT. This gives the protein CASSFQSGTGTVAQYF. The genes are TRBV27 and TRBJ2-3; 9 bases agree with TRBD1. The CDR3 consists of 16 residues. V lost 3 bases and J lost 10; bases outside the gene matches: 14. The V gene's germline CDR1 is MNHEY and CDR2 SMNVEV (reference sequence).

The J gene is TRBJ2-7, the V gene TRBV5-8; 8 nucleotides align to TRBD1. CDR1 SGHTS and CDR2 YDEGEE come from the germline V gene. V lost 2 bases and J lost 7; bases outside the gene matches: 5. CDR3 size: 13 residues. CDR3 residues: CASSFGQGVEQYF. CDR3 nucleotides: TGTGCCAGCAGCTTCGGACAGGGTGTGGAGCAGTACTTC.

The CDR3 reads CASHSSGTGNNSPLHF. CDR3 nucleotides: TGTGCCAGCCATTCCTCCGGGACAGGGAATAATTCACCCCTCCACTTT. This chain uses TRBV6-6 with TRBJ1-6; 9 bases align to TRBD1. The CDR3 runs to 16 residues. Germline V gene sequence: CDR1 MNHNY, CDR2 SVGAGI (reference sequence). V trimming: 8 bases; J trimming: 5 bases; junction bases outside the gene matches: 10.

The V call is TRBV27, the J call TRBJ1-3; 7 bases agree with TRBD1. Germline assignment: CDR1 MNHEY and CDR2 SMNVEV (reference sequence). After removal of 7 bases from V and 0 bases from J, the junction contained 9 bases not matched to a gene. The CDR3 spans 16 residues. CDR3 bases: TGTGCCAGCATGCCCTGGACAGGAGACTCTGGAAACACCATATATTTT. It codes for CASMPWTGDSGNTIYF.

The genes are TRBV6-4 and TRBJ1-1; D might be TRBD1 (5 bases). The CDR3 consists of 13 residues. Germline V gene lookup returns CDR1 MRHNA and CDR2 SNTAGT. V lost 7 bases and J 0 bases, leaving 9 bases between the germline ends. In nucleotides, the CDR3 is TGTGCCAGCAAGGAGACAGTGAACACTGAAGCTTTCTTT. It translates to CASKETVNTEAFF.

The genes are TRBV27 and TRBJ2-7; the match to TRBD2 covers 8 bases. The CDR3 is made up of 15 amino acids. V was pared by 3 bases and J by 3 bases, with 7 bases of the junction left unmatched. Germline assignment: CDR1 MNHEY and CDR2 SMNVEV (reference sequence). The CDR3 sequence is CASSLSGSGVYEQYF. The DNA for the CDR3 is TGTGCCAGCAGTTTGAGCGGGAGTGGGGTCTACGAGCAGTACTTC.

This sequence joins TRBV10-1 and TRBJ1-1, with 10 positions matching TRBD1. CDR3 length: 11 amino acids. The V segment lost 7 bases and the J segment 10 bases; nucleotides outside the gene matches: 3. Germline-derived CDR1 and CDR2 are WNHNN and SYGVQD (reference sequence). CDR3 residues: CASTRDRGAFF. CDR3 nucleotides: TGCGCCAGCACGAGGGACAGGGGAGCTTTCTTT.

The rearrangement uses TRBV5-1 and TRBJ2-1, with 10 bases that match TRBD1. Germline V gene data show CDR1 as SGHRS and CDR2 as YFSETQ. With 5 bases clipped from V and 6 bases from J, the junction kept 5 bases outside the gene matches. The CDR3 has 14 residues. In DNA, the CDR3 is TGCGCCAGCAGATCTCGGGACAGGGGCAATGAGCAGTTCTTC. Protein product: CASRSRDRGNEQFF. The full variable domain, in which reference TRBV5-1 and TRBJ2-1 provide the parts outside the CDR3, is KAGVTQTPRYLIKTRGQQVTLSCSPISGHRSVSWYQQTPGQGLQFLFEYFSETQRNKGNFPGRFSGRQFSNSRSEMNVSTLELGDSALYLCASRSRDRGNEQFFGPGTRLTVL.

The J gene is TRBJ2-5, the V gene TRBV27, with TRBD2 matching 7 bases. Germline CDR1 MNHEY, CDR2 SMNVEV (reference sequence). V was clipped by 10 bases and J by 5 bases; unmatched bases: 7. The CDR3 has 12 residues. In nucleotides, the CDR3 is TGTGCCACCTCCCAGGGAGGGGAGACCCAGTACTTC. Translated, it gives CATSQGGETQYF.

The J gene is TRBJ2-5, the V gene TRBV7-8; D is unresolved. With 2 bases removed from V and 7 bases from J, the gap between germline ends came to 8 bases. The CDR3 is 12 residues long. Germline-derived CDR1 and CDR2 are SGHVS and FQNEAQ. The CDR3 nucleotides read TGTGCCAGCAGCTTACCCCGCAGGACCCAGTACTTC. Translation: CASSLPRRTQYF.

In this sample, this clone turned up a few times. The J gene is TRBJ2-7, the V gene TRBV16, with 8 positions matching TRBD2. The CDR3 contains 14 residues. Germline trimming cut 4 bases from V and 4 bases from J; bases unmatched to any gene: 6. Germline V gives CDR1 KGHSY, CDR2 FQNENV. The CDR3 DNA reads TGTGCCAGCAGCCCGGGAGGGCCGGGATACGAGCAGTACTTC. It encodes CASSPGGPGYEQYF. The full variable domain, in which reference TRBV16 and TRBJ2-7 provide the parts outside the CDR3, is GEEVAQTPKHLVRGEGQKAKLYCAPIKGHSYVFWYQQVLKNEFKFLISFQNENVFDETGMPKERFSAKCLPNSPCSLEIQATKLEDSAVYFCASSPGGPGYEQYFGPGTRLTVT.

CDR3 sequence (DNA): TGTGCCAGCGGATCGGGACAGGGTGGTCAGCCCCAGCATTTT. Its protein product is CASGSGQGGQPQHF. This chain joins TRBV28 and TRBJ1-5; TRBD1 agrees at 9 bases. The ends lost 8 bases at V and 6 bases at J; junction bases unmatched: 8. The V gene's germline CDR1 is MDHEN and CDR2 SYDVKM. The CDR3 has 14 amino acids. The variable domain in full, completed from reference TRBV28 and TRBJ1-5, reads DVKVTQSSRYLVKRTGEKVFLECVQDMDHENMFWYRQDPGLGLRLIYFSYDVKMKEKGDIPEGYSVSREKKERFSLILESASTNQTSMYLCASGSGQGGQPQHFGDGTRLSIL.

The chain combines TRBV2 with TRBJ2-3; 7 nucleotides match TRBD2. The CDR3 sequence is 15 residues long. Germline CDR1 SNHLY, CDR2 FYNNEI. Trimming at V came to 2 bases and at J to 2 bases, leaving 4 bases not matched to a gene. CDR3 in amino acids: CASSESGIPTDTQYF. Here the CDR3 DNA reads TGTGCCAGCAGTGAAAGCGGGATACCCACAGATACGCAGTATTTT. Variable domain in full (rest from reference TRBV2 and TRBJ2-3): EPEVTQTPSHQVTQMGQEVILRCVPISNHLYFYWYRQILGQKVEFLVSFYNNEISEKSEIFDDQFSVERPDGSNFTLKIRSTKLEDSAMYFCASSESGIPTDTQYFGPGTRLTVL.

The chain combines TRBV7-2 with TRBJ2-1; TRBD2 is a possible D gene (6 bases). The CDR3 runs 16 residues. With 3 bases removed from V and 3 bases from J, the gap between germline ends came to 15 bases. Germline-derived CDR1 and CDR2 are SGHTA and FQGNSA. Here the CDR3 reads CASSFPIGRGYNEQFF. The CDR3 nucleotides are TGTGCCAGCAGCTTTCCAATCGGGCGGGGCTACAATGAGCAGTTCTTC.

J is TRBJ1-2 and V is TRBV5-5, with TRBD1 matching over 8 bases. This CDR3 spans 14 amino acids. From germline, CDR1 is SGHKS and CDR2 YYEKEE (reference sequence). The ends lost 3 bases at V and 4 bases at J; junction bases unmatched: 5. CDR3 sequence (DNA): TGTGCCAGCAGCTCTTGGACAGGGCCCTATGGCTACACCTTC. Its translation is CASSSWTGPYGYTF. Together with reference TRBV5-5 and TRBJ1-2, the CDR3 gives the full variable domain: DAGVTQSPTHLIKTRGQQVTLRCSPISGHKSVSWYQQVLGQGPQFIFQYYEKEERGRGNFPDRFSARQFPNYSSELNVNALLLGDSALYLCASSSWTGPYGYTFGSGTRLTVV.

As for this clone: Its ends do not fully match the called genes, so a read error is possible. V and J are TRBV6-1 and TRBJ2-7; D possibly corresponds to TRBD1 (8 bases). CDR3 length: 14 amino acids. Germline CDR1 MNHNS, CDR2 SASEGT. The CDR3 loop reads CASSEGFQRTGGDF. CDR3 in DNA: TGTGCCAGCAGTGAGGGATTCCAACGTACAGGGGGGGACTTC.

The chain joins TRBV6-1 to TRBJ2-7, with a possible D match to TRBD2 (6 bases). V was clipped by 5 bases and J by 2 bases, with 16 bases between them. CDR1 and CDR2 (germline): MNHNS, SASEGT. CDR3 length: 15 amino acids. CDR3 DNA sequence: TGTGCCAGCAGTCCACGGGACTTCAGCCCCTACGAGCAGTACTTC. Its translation is CASSPRDFSPYEQYF.

This chain's CDR3 is CASRWGGSSYGYTF. The CDR3 DNA sequence: TGTGCCAGCAGGTGGGGGGGTTCATCCTATGGCTACACCTTC. The rearrangement joins TRBV7-9 to TRBJ1-2; D possibly corresponds to TRBD1 (5 bases). Germline CDR1 is SEHNR and CDR2 is FQNEAQ (reference sequence). Trimming removed 6 bases at V and 4 bases at J, with 15 bases between. This CDR3 contains 14 residues.

The V gene is TRBV29-1, the J gene TRBJ1-2, with 8 bases matching TRBD1. The CDR3 totals 13 residues. Looked up from germline, CDR1 is SQVTM and CDR2 is ANQGSEA. V shed 7 bases and J 2 bases; nucleotides not matched to a gene: 6. For the CDR3, the DNA is TGCAGCGCCGGGACAGGCGTCAACTATGGCTACACCTTC. Its protein product is CSAGTGVNYGYTF.

The chain uses TRBV29-1 and TRBJ1-2, with D maybe TRBD1 (5 bases). From germline, CDR1 is SQVTM and CDR2 ANQGSEA. Trimming stripped 4 bases from V and 8 bases from J, with 14 bases between. The CDR3 runs 12 residues. The CDR3, as DNA: TGCAGCGTTGGGGCAAACAGGTGGGGCTACACCTTC. It yields the protein CSVGANRWGYTF.

The gene calls are TRBV5-6 and TRBJ2-7, with 9 nucleotides matching TRBD1. Germline trimming cut 4 bases from V and 5 bases from J; bases unmatched to any gene: 7. The CDR3 is 14 residues long. The germline V gene has CDR1 SGHDT and CDR2 YYEEEE. This CDR3 reads CASSPGTGYNEQYF. The CDR3 region has the DNA TGTGCCAGCAGCCCAGGGACAGGGTACAACGAGCAGTACTTC.

The chain is built from TRBV7-3 and TRBJ2-1; perhaps TRBD2 as D (8 bases). CDR1 is SGHTA and CDR2 is FQGTGA in the germline V gene. The CDR3 extends over 14 amino acids. V was pared by 5 bases and J by 9 bases, with 17 bases between. In nucleotides, the CDR3 is TGTGCCAGCAGCCCCGGGAGGGGGCGGGGTGAGCAGTTCTTC. Its translation: CASSPGRGRGEQFF.

This clone was seen a single time. The rearrangement uses TRBV7-9 and TRBJ2-5, with 10 positions matching TRBD1. Germline CDR1 is SEHNR and CDR2 is FQNEAQ (reference sequence). The V segment lost 6 bases and the J segment 4 bases; nucleotides outside the gene matches: 5. The CDR3 length is 14 residues. CDR3 region: CASRSTGGAETQYF. The CDR3, as DNA: TGTGCCAGCAGGTCGACAGGGGGCGCAGAGACCCAGTACTTC.